Given below is one T cell receptor beta chain in context. This receptor's antigen is unknown. The sample holds no much larger clone one base away, and base qualities are not on file. Counted from cysteine to phenylalanine, this CDR3 has 15 amino acids. Kept here is only the CDR3 DNA, which spans 45 bases and is read in frame from base 1. V trim: 6 bases; J trim: 7 bases; unmatched bases: 8. The germline V gene (reference sequence) supplies CDR1 LNHDA and CDR2 SQIVND. Receptor amplification or capture employed the immunoSEQ multiplex PCR assay. Rearranged TCR beta chain sequences were amplified with the hsTCRB Kit following the manufacturer's protocol. Sequencing of TCRB libraries was carried out on an Illumina MiSeq. Under the source paper's analysis protocol: The kit vendor's proprietary platform handled demultiplexing, trimming and gene mapping. What TCRdb holds here is the immuneACCESS table cut down to in-frame rearrangements. Part of the clones is not present; checked against another copy, under half of the missing clones reflect an unresolved V gene, and the others are unexplained. V and J calls and clone size follow that table, whereas D and trimming were derived from the DNA. This sample holds tens of thousands of clones; around 81% were observed only once. The top ten constitute 5.4% of the sample.

The entry originates in a study of a mutant IDH1 vaccine in newly diagnosed glioma listed by TCRdb under 2021. Regarding the complete study: Vaccination was initiated 4-6 weeks after radiotherapy alone, or concurrently with temozolomide cycles in the chemotherapy-containing groups. Before enrollment, patients had received standard therapy of radiotherapy alone, temozolomide alone, or radiochemotherapy with temozolomide; most received the combination. The week-35 safety follow-up took place at visit V12, and the week-47 end of study took place at visit V13. Peripheral blood was drawn at six visits: V03 (baseline), V05, V07, V10, V12 and V13. Longitudinal TCRB deep sequencing was performed for some 25 treated patients wherever samples were available for exploratory analyses. Of the 32 patients who were treated, around 62% were male and about 40% were female, and the mean age was around 43 years. Study-level results and caveats: Pseudoprogression seemed to be unrelated to changes in the top peripheral T cell clonotypes found by TCRB sequencing. It was noted by the authors that analyses of patient blood samples could not be reproduced owing to sample limitations. Immune responses induced by the vaccine were seen in approximately 93% of patients across multiple MHC alleles. Selection of PBMC samples for TCRB deep sequencing was based on availability.

In the paper's terms, the time point label means: week 35, safety follow-up. Each vaccine dose was 300 ug of a 20-mer mutant IDH1 peptide in Montanide, given subcutaneously with topical imiquimod. Patients received eight vaccinations in weeks 1, 3, 5, 7, 11, 15, 19 and 23, corresponding to visits V03 through V10. The donors had newly diagnosed IDH1-mutant astrocytomas of WHO grade 3 or 4 that showed loss of nuclear ATRX. The samples were drawn from NOA16, a multicentre, single-arm, open-label phase I trial in Germany that tested a mutant IDH1 peptide vaccine in humans for the first time. Genomic DNA for TCRB sequencing was extracted from EDTA blood using the DNeasy Blood and Tissue Kit.

The material was PBMCs, obtained from a glioma patient whose treatment included an IDH1 peptide vaccine. The TCR was taken from a man between 35 and 55 years old with glioma. The chain is made from TRBV19 and TRBJ1-6, and 8 junction bases match TRBD1. The DNA is as follows: TGTGCCAGTAGGAGGACAGGGACATGGAATTCACCCCTCCACTTT. This encodes CASRRTGTWNSPLHF.